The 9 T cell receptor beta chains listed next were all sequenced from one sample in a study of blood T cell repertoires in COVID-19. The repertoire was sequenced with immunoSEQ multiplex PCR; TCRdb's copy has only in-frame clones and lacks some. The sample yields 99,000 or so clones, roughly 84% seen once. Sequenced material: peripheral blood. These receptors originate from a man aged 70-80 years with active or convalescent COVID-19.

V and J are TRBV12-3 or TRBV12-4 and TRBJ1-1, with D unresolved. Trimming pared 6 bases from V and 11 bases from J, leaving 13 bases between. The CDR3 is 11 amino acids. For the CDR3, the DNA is TGTGCCAGCAGCCCGGGAGACGGGGCTTTCTTT. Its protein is CASSPGDGAFF.

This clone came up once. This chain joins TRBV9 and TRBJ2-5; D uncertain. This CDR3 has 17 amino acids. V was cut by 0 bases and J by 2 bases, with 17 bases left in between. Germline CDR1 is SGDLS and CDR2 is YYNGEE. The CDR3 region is CASSVATAGLGQETQYF. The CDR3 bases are TGTGCCAGCAGCGTAGCTACGGCAGGCCTTGGACAAGAGACCCAGTACTTC.

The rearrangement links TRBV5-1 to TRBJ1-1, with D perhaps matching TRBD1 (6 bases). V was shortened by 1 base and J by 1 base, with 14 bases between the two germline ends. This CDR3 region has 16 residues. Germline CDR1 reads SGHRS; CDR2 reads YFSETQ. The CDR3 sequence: CASSLSTGAWNTEAFF. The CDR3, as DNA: TGCGCCAGCAGCTTGTCGACAGGCGCCTGGAACACTGAAGCTTTCTTT. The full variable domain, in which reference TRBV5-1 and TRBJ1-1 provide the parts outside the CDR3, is KAGVTQTPRYLIKTRGQQVTLSCSPISGHRSVSWYQQTPGQGLQFLFEYFSETQRNKGNFPGRFSGRQFSNSRSEMNVSTLELGDSALYLCASSLSTGAWNTEAFFGQGTRLTVV.

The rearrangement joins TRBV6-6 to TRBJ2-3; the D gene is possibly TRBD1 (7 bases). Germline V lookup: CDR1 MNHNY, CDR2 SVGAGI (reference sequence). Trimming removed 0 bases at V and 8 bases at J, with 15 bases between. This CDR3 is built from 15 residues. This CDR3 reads CASSYSVAGGRTQYF. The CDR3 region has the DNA TGTGCCAGCAGTTACTCGGTGGCAGGGGGGCGTACGCAGTATTTT.

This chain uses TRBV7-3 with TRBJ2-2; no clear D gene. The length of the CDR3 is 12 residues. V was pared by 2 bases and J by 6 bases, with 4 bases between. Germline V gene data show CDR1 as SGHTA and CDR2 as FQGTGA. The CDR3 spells CASSLLPGELFF. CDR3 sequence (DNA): TGTGCCAGCAGCTTACTCCCCGGGGAGCTGTTTTTT. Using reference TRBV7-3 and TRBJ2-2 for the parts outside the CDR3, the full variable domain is GAGVSQTPSNKVTEKGKYVELRCDPISGHTALYWYRQSLGQGPEFLIYFQGTGAADDSGLPNDRFFAVRPEGSVSTLKIQRTERGDSAVYLCASSLLPGELFFGEGSRLTVL.

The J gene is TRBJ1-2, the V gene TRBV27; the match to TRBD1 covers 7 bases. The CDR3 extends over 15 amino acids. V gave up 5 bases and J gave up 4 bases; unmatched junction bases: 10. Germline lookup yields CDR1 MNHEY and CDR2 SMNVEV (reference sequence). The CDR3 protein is CASSLKTGRGYGYTF. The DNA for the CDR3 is TGTGCCAGCAGTCTAAAGACAGGGAGAGGCTATGGCTACACCTTC.

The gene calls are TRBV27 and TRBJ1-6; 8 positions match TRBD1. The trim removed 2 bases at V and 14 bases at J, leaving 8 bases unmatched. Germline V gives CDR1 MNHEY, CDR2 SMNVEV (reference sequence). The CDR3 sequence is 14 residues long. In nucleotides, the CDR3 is TGTGCCAGCAGTTTACCAGGGGGCTGGAGCACCCTCCACTTT. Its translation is CASSLPGGWSTLHF.

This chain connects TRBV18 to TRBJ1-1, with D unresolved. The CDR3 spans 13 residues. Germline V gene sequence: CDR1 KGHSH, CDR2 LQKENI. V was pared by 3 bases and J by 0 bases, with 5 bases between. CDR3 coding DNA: TGTGCCAGCTCACCCGGGGTGAACACTGAAGCTTTCTTT. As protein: CASSPGVNTEAFF.

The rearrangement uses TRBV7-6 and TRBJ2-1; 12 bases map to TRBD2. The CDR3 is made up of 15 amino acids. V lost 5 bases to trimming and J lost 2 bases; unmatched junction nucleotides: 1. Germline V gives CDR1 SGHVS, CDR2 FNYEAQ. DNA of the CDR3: TGTGCCAGCAGCCGACTAGCGGGGGCCTACAATGAGCAGTTCTTC. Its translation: CASSRLAGAYNEQFF.